This TCR beta chain comes out of a study of T cells in Graves' hyperthyroidism and ophthalmopathy. Study-level points and caveats: In blood, most of the thyroid clonotypes expanded above 0.001 were also present.

J was trimmed by 3 bases and V by 6 bases; bases with no gene match: 4. The length of the CDR3 is 14 residues. Germline CDR1 reads DFQATT; CDR2 reads SNEGSKA (reference sequence). Amplification targeted TCR beta CDR3 regions from RNA transcripts. The study used the HTBI primer set for a first-round RT-PCR of the TCR CDR3. TCRdb re-called the multiplex PCR reads with MiXCR, one entry per CDR3 protein. The table has 600,000 to 800,000 distinct CDR3 sequences, roughly a third seen once. This clonotype was seen at least ten times. Its matching antigen is unknown. In making diagnoses, clinical symptoms, serum thyroxine and TRAb, thyroid ultrasound and orbital computed tomography were all used.

The origin of this receptor is a woman aged 35 to 49 with Graves' hyperthyroidism. The sample was blood. The chain carries TRBV20-1 and TRBJ2-5; 13 bases are a match to TRBD2. Here the CDR3 DNA reads TGCAGTGCCTTGGGACTAGCGGGGAAAGAGACCCAGTACTTC. This encodes CSALGLAGKETQYF.